This TCR delta chain comes out of a study of gamma-delta T cells after stem cell transplantation. Germline CDR1 reads GEAIGNYY; CDR2 reads EKD. This CDR3 is 16 amino acids long. V shed 3 bases, J shed 3 bases, and the junction held 12 bases outside the gene matches. In this sample, this clone turned up a few times. TCRdb lists the protein of a much larger clone for this DNA, which differs at residue 9, so this is likely a read error; the protein given here is translated from the DNA itself. TCRdb reapplied CATT to the RT-PCR reads. The sample yields approximately 5,700 delta-chain clones, around 1.9% seen once.

The sequencing input was gamma-delta T cells. The clonotype originates from a human donor. It is not recorded whose cells these are; they may come from a transplant donor. The V gene is TRDV2, the J gene TRDJ1; 7 nucleotides line up with TRDD3. The CDR3 reads CACDPLAGGGSDKLIF. The CDR3 DNA follows: TGTGCCTGTGACCCCCTGGCTGGGGGGGGGTCCGATAAACTCATCTTT.